This T cell receptor (beta chain) was observed in a study of graft-versus-host responses after intestinal transplantation. Study background: Once they had received anti-thymocyte globulin induction, all recipients took tacrolimus and steroids for approximately three years.

The V end lost 4 bases, the J end lost 6 bases, and 11 bases lay between the germline ends. Germline loops: CDR1 SGHRS, CDR2 YFSETQ. The CDR3 sequence is 13 residues long. Worth noting for this clone: Its antigen is still unknown.

Study results and caveats: Allografts of patients with graft-donor T cell macrochimerism showed high graft-versus-host to host-versus-graft clone ratios.

The protocol was immunoSEQ multiplex PCR, while the TCRdb copy is restricted to in-frame clones and leaves out a portion. Here the sample spans about 88,000 clones, roughly 90% being singletons. The receptor was isolated from a human donor who received an intestinal transplant. V gene TRBV5-1 combines with J gene TRBJ2-1; D is perhaps TRBD1 (6 bases). The sample consisted of unstimulated CD4+ T cells sorted from spleen or lymph node cells, taken before intestinal transplant. In DNA, the CDR3 is TGCGCCAGCAGCCGGGACATTGGCAATGAGCAGTTCTTC. Residues: CASSRDIGNEQFF. The full variable domain, in which reference TRBV5-1 and TRBJ2-1 provide the parts outside the CDR3, is KAGVTQTPRYLIKTRGQQVTLSCSPISGHRSVSWYQQTPGQGLQFLFEYFSETQRNKGNFPGRFSGRQFSNSRSEMNVSTLELGDSALYLCASSRDIGNEQFFGPGTRLTVL.